The following is a TCR beta chain sequence with its context. This sample is drawn from a study of blood T cell repertoires in COVID-19. Across the whole study: Samples representing acute and convalescent COVID-19 were sourced from the United States, Italy and Spain. The analysed material was cDNA or gDNA that came from T cells, B-cell-depleted T cells, or PBMCs.

Clones were read by immunoSEQ multiplex PCR, and TCRdb kept only the in-frame ones, dropping some. This sample has approximately 70,000 clones, with approximately 90% found just once. There are 14 residues in the CDR3. Germline V gene lookup returns CDR1 GTSNPN and CDR2 SVGIG (reference sequence). The trim removed 1 base at V and 6 bases at J, leaving 3 bases unmatched. The J gene is TRBJ2-5, the V gene TRBV30, with 12 bases that match TRBD2. The material sequenced was peripheral blood. The TCR sequence derives from a woman in her seventies with acute or convalescent COVID-19. The CDR3 DNA reads as TGTGCCTGGAGTGGGACTAGCGGGACACAGACCCAGTACTTC. Translating it yields CAWSGTSGTQTQYF.